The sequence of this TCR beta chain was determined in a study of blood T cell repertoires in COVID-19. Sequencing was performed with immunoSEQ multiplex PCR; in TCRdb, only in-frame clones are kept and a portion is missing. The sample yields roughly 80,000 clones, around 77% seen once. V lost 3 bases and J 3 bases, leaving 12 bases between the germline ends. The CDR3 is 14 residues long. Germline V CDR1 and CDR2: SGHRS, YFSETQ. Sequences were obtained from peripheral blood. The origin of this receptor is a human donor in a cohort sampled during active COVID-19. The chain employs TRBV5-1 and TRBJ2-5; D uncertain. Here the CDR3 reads CASSWFRQEETQYF. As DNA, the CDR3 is TGCGCCAGCAGCTGGTTCCGGCAGGAAGAGACCCAGTACTTC.